These T cell receptor beta chains were read from a single sample in a study of control samples from healthy donors and cancer patients. Only in-frame clones appear in the TCRdb table, and some are missing; sequencing was by immunoSEQ multiplex PCR. The table lists roughly 100,000 clones, roughly 85% of them singletons. The sequenced sample was blood. Receptor source: a woman in her forties or fifties in good health. The CDR3 runs from the conserved cysteine through the conserved F or W. The order of the fields is J gene, D gene, V gene, clone size, CDR3 protein, CDR3 DNA. D genes are given only for firm matches. Only part of the rows carry a size: once, few, many, or a class if the clone is expanded.

j_call: TRBJ1-5; d_call: TRBD1; v_call: TRBV14; clone_size: -; cdr3_aa: CASSQDRTGDNQPQHF; cdr3_nt: TGTGCCAGCAGCCAAGATAGGACAGGGGACAATCAGCCCCAGCATTTT
j_call: TRBJ2-5; d_call: -; v_call: TRBV7-7; clone_size: -; cdr3_aa: CASSLDALETQYF; cdr3_nt: TGTGCTAGCAGCTTAGACGCTTTAGAGACCCAGTACTTC
j_call: TRBJ2-7; d_call: TRBD2; v_call: TRBV5-4; clone_size: -; cdr3_aa: CASSFGLAGPYEQYF; cdr3_nt: TGTGCCAGCAGCTTCGGACTAGCGGGACCCTACGAGCAGTACTTC
j_call: TRBJ1-6; d_call: TRBD1; v_call: TRBV2; clone_size: -; cdr3_aa: CASSEGPGQGDSPLHF; cdr3_nt: TGTGCCAGCAGTGAAGGACCGGGACAGGGGGATTCACCCCTCCACTTT
j_call: TRBJ1-5; d_call: TRBD1; v_call: TRBV19; clone_size: once; cdr3_aa: CASRTGQGQDSNQPQHF; cdr3_nt: TGTGCCAGTAGGACGGGACAGGGACAAGATAGCAATCAGCCCCAGCATTTT
j_call: TRBJ1-5; d_call: -; v_call: TRBV28; clone_size: -; cdr3_aa: CASSFGNQPQHF; cdr3_nt: TGTGCCAGCAGTTTTGGAAATCAGCCCCAGCATTTT
j_call: TRBJ2-5; d_call: -; v_call: TRBV7-2; clone_size: -; cdr3_aa: CASSIPPETQYF; cdr3_nt: TGTGCCAGCAGCATTCCCCCAGAGACCCAGTACTTC
j_call: TRBJ2-4; d_call: -; v_call: TRBV6-5; clone_size: once; cdr3_aa: CASRPAGVGIQYF; cdr3_nt: TGTGCCAGCAGGCCTGCAGGAGTGGGCATTCAGTACTTC
j_call: TRBJ2-1; d_call: TRBD2; v_call: TRBV9; clone_size: once; cdr3_aa: CASSVASGGGDEQFF; cdr3_nt: TGTGCCAGCAGCGTAGCTAGCGGGGGAGGGGATGAGCAGTTCTTC
j_call: TRBJ2-4; d_call: -; v_call: TRBV9; clone_size: -; cdr3_aa: CASSGEENIQYF; cdr3_nt: TGTGCCAGCAGCGGGGAAGAAAACATTCAGTACTTC
j_call: TRBJ2-3; d_call: -; v_call: TRBV29-1; clone_size: -; cdr3_aa: CSVADSLKPSTDTQYF; cdr3_nt: TGCAGCGTTGCCGACAGCCTAAAACCTAGCACAGATACGCAGTATTTT
j_call: TRBJ2-1; d_call: TRBD1; v_call: TRBV6-4; clone_size: -; cdr3_aa: CASSEDRGDNEQFF; cdr3_nt: TGTGCCAGCAGTGAAGACAGGGGCGACAATGAGCAGTTCTTC
j_call: TRBJ1-1; d_call: -; v_call: TRBV6-2/TRBV6-3; clone_size: -; cdr3_aa: CASSSLVFGGMNTEAFF; cdr3_nt: TGTGCCAGCAGTTCCCTGGTGTTCGGCGGCATGAACACTGAAGCTTTCTTT
j_call: TRBJ1-5; d_call: TRBD1; v_call: TRBV20-1; clone_size: -; cdr3_aa: CSAGETGTFYSNQPQHF; cdr3_nt: TGCAGTGCTGGTGAGACAGGGACCTTTTATAGCAATCAGCCCCAGCATTTT
j_call: TRBJ1-5; d_call: -; v_call: TRBV2; clone_size: -; cdr3_aa: CASSEGLYSNQPQHF; cdr3_nt: TGTGCCAGCAGTGAAGGTCTATATAGCAATCAGCCCCAGCATTTT
j_call: TRBJ1-5; d_call: -; v_call: TRBV5-5; clone_size: -; cdr3_aa: CASSLWDGSGQPQHF; cdr3_nt: TGTGCCAGCAGCTTGTGGGACGGGAGTGGGCAGCCCCAGCATTTT
j_call: TRBJ2-1; d_call: TRBD2; v_call: TRBV5-1; clone_size: once; cdr3_aa: CASSAGGASYNEQFF; cdr3_nt: TGCGCCAGCAGCGCCGGGGGGGCCTCCTACAATGAGCAGTTCTTC
j_call: TRBJ2-6; d_call: -; v_call: TRBV4-3; clone_size: once; cdr3_aa: CASSQDRGRFWSGANVLTF; cdr3_nt: TGCGCCAGCAGCCAAGATCGGGGCAGGTTCTGGTCCGGGGCCAACGTCCTGACTTTC
j_call: TRBJ2-1; d_call: -; v_call: TRBV7-3; clone_size: -; cdr3_aa: CASSPTTSWSYNEQFF; cdr3_nt: TGTGCCAGCAGCCCAACTACTAGTTGGTCCTACAATGAGCAGTTCTTC
j_call: TRBJ1-1; d_call: -; v_call: TRBV6-5; clone_size: -; cdr3_aa: CASNQDGYTEAFF; cdr3_nt: TGTGCCAGCAACCAGGACGGATACACTGAAGCTTTCTTT
j_call: TRBJ2-2; d_call: -; v_call: TRBV18; clone_size: -; cdr3_aa: CASSTTGPLVHTGELFF; cdr3_nt: TGTGCCAGCTCAACTACAGGTCCCCTAGTGCACACCGGGGAGCTGTTTTTT
j_call: TRBJ1-1; d_call: -; v_call: TRBV6-2/TRBV6-3; clone_size: -; cdr3_aa: CASSYAGDYEAFF; cdr3_nt: TGTGCCAGCAGTTATGCGGGCGACTATGAAGCTTTCTTT
j_call: TRBJ1-1; d_call: TRBD1; v_call: TRBV7-9; clone_size: -; cdr3_aa: CASSPTGEGEAFF; cdr3_nt: TGTGCCAGCAGCCCGACAGGGGAGGGTGAAGCTTTCTTT
j_call: TRBJ1-2; d_call: -; v_call: TRBV9; clone_size: few; cdr3_aa: CASSVVGGSYGYTF; cdr3_nt: TGTGCCAGCAGCGTAGTTGGAGGGTCCTATGGCTACACCTTC
j_call: TRBJ1-1; d_call: TRBD1; v_call: TRBV7-2; clone_size: -; cdr3_aa: CASKNPGQDTEAFF; cdr3_nt: TGTGCCAGCAAGAACCCGGGACAGGACACTGAAGCTTTCTTT
j_call: TRBJ2-1; d_call: -; v_call: TRBV6-9; clone_size: -; cdr3_aa: CARRRADNEQFF; cdr3_nt: TGTGCACGAAGGAGGGCAGACAATGAGCAGTTCTTC
j_call: TRBJ1-1; d_call: -; v_call: TRBV4-1; clone_size: -; cdr3_aa: CASSRGGGPNGNTEAFF; cdr3_nt: TGCGCCAGCAGCCGGGGGGGAGGACCGAATGGGAACACTGAAGCTTTCTTT
j_call: TRBJ2-3; d_call: TRBD2; v_call: TRBV5-4; clone_size: once; cdr3_aa: CASSARLAGESDTQYF; cdr3_nt: TGTGCCAGCAGTGCCCGCCTAGCGGGGGAATCAGATACGCAGTATTTT